The T cell receptor beta chain under discussion was sequenced for a study of identical twins (dated by TCRdb to about 2016). Looking at the study overall: TCR alpha and beta repertoires from monozygotic twins, unrelated adults of various ages and cord blood were deep-sequenced to test whether fetal clonotypes persist. To rule out contamination, the twin experiments were replicated at different times with different library preparation protocols.

The method was 5' RACE. The data were produced on an Illumina HiSeq 2000. Template switching introduced a universal primer binding site; the final cDNA contained a unique molecular identifier, enabling accurate counting of TCR cDNA molecules. Specific primers in the conserved constant-segment region were used to synthesize first-strand cDNA for the TCR alpha and beta chains. To control for contamination, each cDNA library was double barcoded with a SMART-Mk sample barcode plus Illumina barcodes. TruSeq adapter sequences, together with Illumina sample barcodes, were added in two successive PCR steps. TCR alpha and beta cDNA libraries were sequenced on the Illumina HiSeq platform with custom primers. As for how the authors treated the data: Raw reads were processed with MiGEC to extract unique molecular identifiers, and MiXCR was used to determine CDR3 positions. Recombination models were inferred per individual with the repgenHMM and IGoR tools using an EM algorithm. Shared clonotype analysis was performed with the tcR package in R, normalizing sharing by the product of cloneset sizes. Out-of-frame nonproductive sequences were analyzed to study raw recombination free of thymic and clonal selection effects. In-frame beta chains were kept once TCRdb had trimmed the public reads at Q25 with fastp and called clones with MiXCR. Here each entry gathers all rows of one CDR3 protein and keeps the most common genes and DNA. The V and J calls come from TCRdb's annotation, not from the publication. In this sample the table shows 1.5 million to 2 million distinct CDR3 sequences, roughly 35% of which occur a single time. The ten most abundant clones make up under 0.35% of the sample.

For this clonotype: Its antigen specificity is not known. Base-call qualities are not available, and no considerably larger clone is one nucleotide away.

All donors were healthy Caucasians. Clipping removes 4 bases from V and 2 bases from J, with 5 as the unmatched junction base count. Its CDR3 holds 15 amino acids, cysteine through phenylalanine. The DNA shown is the 45-base CDR3, in frame from base 1. CDR1 and CDR2, per the germline V gene, are SGHTA and FQGNSA. Broader findings and caveats from the paper: Out-of-frame TCR alpha sharing in monozygotic twins was systematically underestimated by recombination models, whereas sharing between unrelated individuals was in agreement with the recombination models. Fewer insertions were carried by abundant cord blood beta clonotypes, a similar but weaker trend appeared in young adult naive repertoires, and no such trend appeared in memory repertoires. Out-of-frame TCR alpha sequences shared between twins showed an excess of low generation-probability sequences compared with coincidental sharing between unrelated individuals. Because the same donors could not be followed over many years, the conclusions depended on cross-sectional statistical analysis. In beta out-of-frame sequences, excess twin sharing was weaker, because having fewer shared sequences lowered the signal-to-noise ratio. Zero-insertion analyses could be partly confounded by invariant T cells such as MAIT and iNKT, although diverse VJ usage argued against such confounding for most clonotypes.

This receptor was obtained from a newborn girl in good health. Sample: cord blood. This chain is built from TRBV7-2 and TRBJ2-1; the junction holds 7 bases that match TRBD2. The CDR3 protein: CASSSKTSPYNEQFF. In nucleotide form, the sequence is TGTGCCAGCAGCTCTAAGACTAGCCCCTACAATGAGCAGTTCTTC.